This is a list of T cell receptor beta chains from one sample in a study of blood T cell repertoires in COVID-19. Clones were read by immunoSEQ multiplex PCR, and TCRdb kept only the in-frame ones, dropping some. The sample holds about 37,000 clones, about nine tenths seen once. Input material: peripheral blood. These receptors came from a human donor in a cohort sampled during active COVID-19. Both conserved end residues are part of each CDR3. Each record gives: V gene, D gene, clone size, J gene, CDR3 protein. D genes are given only for firm matches. The size of a clone is reported for some rows only, either as once, few or many, or as a class for expanded clones.

TRBV20-1	NA	NA	TRBJ2-1	CSASRQYNEQFF
TRBV11-2	TRBD1	NA	TRBJ2-5	CASSFDRAQETQYF
TRBV3-1/TRBV3-2	TRBD1	NA	TRBJ1-2	CASSRGTGGPSNYGYTF
TRBV7-2	NA	NA	TRBJ1-5	CASSASGTTNQPQHF
TRBV29-1	TRBD2	NA	TRBJ2-1	CSVEGLAFLSYNEQFF
TRBV27	TRBD1	NA	TRBJ1-5	CASSLSSPQGINQPQHF
TRBV6-5	TRBD1	NA	TRBJ1-2	CASSGTAINYGYTF
TRBV6-2/TRBV6-3	NA	NA	TRBJ1-1	CASSYVGYTEAFF
TRBV5-1	NA	NA	TRBJ1-4	CASSLGDTYEKLFF
TRBV21-1	NA	NA	TRBJ2-1	CASSPLVGYEQFF
TRBV7-2	NA	NA	TRBJ2-7	CASSTGASGSYEQYF
TRBV19	NA	once	TRBJ2-3	CASRVANTQYF
TRBV29-1	TRBD2	few	TRBJ2-1	CSVDLGLGEQFF
TRBV19	NA	once	TRBJ1-2	CASSIAGVLREGSYGYTF
TRBV30	NA	NA	TRBJ2-3	CAWSRGTGDTQYF
TRBV6-5	TRBD1	NA	TRBJ2-7	CASSYGQGAHEQYF
TRBV7-2	NA	NA	TRBJ2-3	CASSLLRGTTDTQYF
TRBV30	NA	NA	TRBJ2-1	CAWKPRDAIYNEQFF
TRBV29-1	NA	NA	TRBJ1-4	CSVGRVGQGLFF
TRBV23-1	TRBD1	NA	TRBJ2-7	CASSQSRRPPGQTSYEQYF
TRBV28	NA	NA	TRBJ1-1	CASSWGRPTEAFF
TRBV2	NA	once	TRBJ2-5	CASSEGTGFQETQYF
TRBV5-1	NA	NA	TRBJ2-1	CASSGTAGAGNYNEQFF
TRBV9	NA	NA	TRBJ2-5	CASSVAGTRETQYF
TRBV19	NA	NA	TRBJ1-5	CASSIDLRLVGALSNQPQHF
TRBV20-1	NA	NA	TRBJ1-4	CSASKSAVKDEKLFF
TRBV4-1	TRBD1	NA	TRBJ1-4	CASRISGTGEEKLFF
TRBV2	NA	NA	TRBJ2-5	CASSKGLETQYF
TRBV6-1	TRBD1	NA	TRBJ1-2	CASSEAGQGAHGYTF
TRBV5-1	TRBD1	NA	TRBJ1-2	CASTEQGNYGYTF
TRBV18	TRBD2	NA	TRBJ2-1	CASSPRGSGRGVNEQFF
TRBV28	NA	NA	TRBJ1-1	CASRPGASHEAFF
TRBV6-1	NA	NA	TRBJ1-4	CASSEALQRFNEKLFF
TRBV19	NA	NA	TRBJ2-2	CASSRQYLNTGELFF
TRBV28	NA	NA	TRBJ1-1	CASSLRGPWNAEAFF